This T cell receptor beta chain came from a study of T-cell memory formation after mild COVID-19. TCRdb re-derived calls from the 5' RACE reads in MiXCR, one entry per CDR3 protein. The table lists tens of thousands of distinct CDR3 sequences, approximately 30% of them singletons. CDR1 is LNHDA, CDR2 SQIVND, per germline (reference sequence). Trimming cost V 6 bases and J 2 bases; bases outside gene matches: 10. This CDR3 region has 15 residues. The source material was PBMCs or a T cell subset sorted from them (not recorded which). This clonotype was obtained from a man between 18 and 35 years old who had mild COVID-19 (a few samples of this study predate the infection). Cell type and time point are not known. The chain combines TRBV19 with TRBJ2-7; 7 bases fit TRBD1. In nucleotides, the CDR3 is TGTGCCAGTAGCCTCACGCCTGGACAGGCCTACGAGCAGTACTTC. This encodes CASSLTPGQAYEQYF.